What follows describes a single T cell receptor (beta chain). Its antigen is as yet unknown. The source of the sample is a study of graft-versus-host responses after intestinal transplantation. At the level of the study: The study gave all recipients anti-thymocyte globulin induction, then tacrolimus and steroids for 2 to 3 years.

Measured with immunoSEQ multiplex PCR; TCRdb has only the in-frame clones, and not every one. The sample lists 14,000 to 15,000 clones, roughly three fifths occurring once. V lost 2 bases and J lost 2; bases outside the gene matches: 4. Looked up from germline, CDR1 is SGDLS and CDR2 is YYNGEE. The CDR3 covers 15 residues. Grafts had their tissue processed, releasing intraepithelial and lamina propria lymphocytes. Overall study findings and caveats: Peak circulating GvH clone levels were associated with early post-transplant HvG declines. Allografts of patients with graft-donor T cell macrochimerism showed high graft-versus-host to host-versus-graft clone ratios.

The source of this sequence is a human patient who received an intestinal transplant, so some T cells may come from the graft donor. The chain combines TRBV9 with TRBJ2-3, with TRBD2 matching 8 bases. The specimen comprised ileum tissue, sampled 524 days after transplant. CDR3 amino acids: CASSVGSGTTDTQYF. The DNA of the CDR3 is TGTGCCAGCAGCGTTGGTAGCGGGACCACAGATACGCAGTATTTT.